A selection of T cell receptor beta chains follows, all from one sample in a study of T cell responses to AZD1222 COVID-19 vaccine. The repertoire was sequenced with immunoSEQ multiplex PCR; TCRdb's copy has only in-frame clones and lacks some. The sample has some 99,000 clones; around 90% are singletons. The specimen was peripheral blood, collected on day 0 of AZD1222 vaccination. All receptors derive from an adult in good health. CDR3s include the opening cysteine and the closing phenylalanine or tryptophan. Each record gives: J gene, V gene, D gene, CDR3 protein. The D gene is left open where the match is weak.

>TRBJ1-4|TRBV10-3|-
CAIGRLAYEKLFF
>TRBJ1-4|TRBV7-9|-
CASSFAGAGGKLFF
>TRBJ1-1|TRBV2|-
CASSDLMMNTEAFF
>TRBJ2-1|TRBV12-3/TRBV12-4|-
CASSRDYDEQFF
>TRBJ1-4|TRBV6-6|-
CASGGAGNEKLFF
>TRBJ2-5|TRBV6-5|-
CASGQGETQYF
>TRBJ2-5|TRBV5-8|TRBD2
CASSPPRGSGGARGTQYF
>TRBJ1-4|TRBV10-2|TRBD1
CASSEPGQGNEKLFF
>TRBJ2-1|TRBV7-3|TRBD1
CASSSRDSSYNEQFF
>TRBJ2-1|TRBV6-4|TRBD2
CASSWRGGRDEQFF
>TRBJ2-2|TRBV19|TRBD2
CASRMRGLAGGAGELFF
>TRBJ2-2|TRBV11-3|-
CASSLEWGAANTGELFF
>TRBJ2-7|TRBV3-1/TRBV3-2|TRBD1
CASSQDLEGAGTYEQYF
>TRBJ2-1|TRBV5-3|-
CARRLVGSSYNEQFF
>TRBJ2-7|TRBV19|-
CASSPGPNLYEQYF
>TRBJ1-2|TRBV4-1|TRBD1
CASSLFGTANYGYTF
>TRBJ1-4|TRBV25-1|TRBD1
CASRGDRGNEKLFF
>TRBJ1-4|TRBV4-2|TRBD1
CASSQDIGQGIGEKLFF
>TRBJ1-2|TRBV19|-
CASSTWFGRANYGYTF
>TRBJ1-5|TRBV2|TRBD1
CASERAGGYSNQPQHF
>TRBJ1-5|TRBV6-5|-
CASSYRFPSNQPQHF
>TRBJ1-5|TRBV30|-
CAWGRINQPQHF
>TRBJ2-1|TRBV11-2|-
CASSLTGSSRYNEQFF
>TRBJ1-4|TRBV5-4|-
CASSSGAGATNEKLFF
>TRBJ2-5|TRBV10-3|-
CAISEEQTQYF
>TRBJ1-2|TRBV12-3/TRBV12-4|-
CATTGSKGGGYTF
>TRBJ2-1|TRBV27|TRBD2
CASTTLRGLAGGNEQFF